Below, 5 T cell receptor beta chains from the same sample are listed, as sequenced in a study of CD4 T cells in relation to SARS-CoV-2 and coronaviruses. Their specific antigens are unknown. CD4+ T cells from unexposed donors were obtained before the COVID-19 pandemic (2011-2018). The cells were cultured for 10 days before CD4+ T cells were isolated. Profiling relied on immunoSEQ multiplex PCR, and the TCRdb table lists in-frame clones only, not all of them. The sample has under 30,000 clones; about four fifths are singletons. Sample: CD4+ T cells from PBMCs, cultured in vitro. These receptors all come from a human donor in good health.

The chain's CDR3 is CASRSGQVNTEAFF. CDR3 bases: TGTGCCAGCAGGTCGGGACAAGTGAACACTGAAGCTTTCTTT. The chain carries TRBV7-2 and TRBJ1-1; D may be TRBD1 (6 bases). V was cut by 6 bases and J by 0 bases, with 11 bases left in between. CDR1 and CDR2 (germline): SGHTA, FQGNSA. The CDR3 is made up of 14 amino acids.

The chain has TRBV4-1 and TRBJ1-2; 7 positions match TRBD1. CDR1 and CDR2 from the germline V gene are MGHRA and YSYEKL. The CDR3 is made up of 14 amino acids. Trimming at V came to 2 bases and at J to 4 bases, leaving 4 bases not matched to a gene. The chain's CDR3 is CASSQQGDGYGYTF. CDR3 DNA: TGCGCCAGCAGCCAACAGGGGGATGGCTATGGCTACACCTTC.

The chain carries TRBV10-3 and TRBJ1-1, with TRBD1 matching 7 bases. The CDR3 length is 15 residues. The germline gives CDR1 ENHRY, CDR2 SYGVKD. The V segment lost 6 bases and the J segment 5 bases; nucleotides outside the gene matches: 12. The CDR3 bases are TGTGCCATCAGCAACCCGGAGGGGGCCAAGACTGAAGCTTTCTTT. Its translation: CAISNPEGAKTEAFF.

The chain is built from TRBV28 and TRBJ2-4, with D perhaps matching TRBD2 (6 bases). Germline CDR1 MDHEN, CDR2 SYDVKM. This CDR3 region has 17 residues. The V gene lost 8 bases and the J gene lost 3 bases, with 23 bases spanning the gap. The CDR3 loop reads CASGGEWDVSGKNIQYF. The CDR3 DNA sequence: TGTGCCAGCGGAGGGGAATGGGACGTCTCGGGCAAAAACATTCAGTACTTC.

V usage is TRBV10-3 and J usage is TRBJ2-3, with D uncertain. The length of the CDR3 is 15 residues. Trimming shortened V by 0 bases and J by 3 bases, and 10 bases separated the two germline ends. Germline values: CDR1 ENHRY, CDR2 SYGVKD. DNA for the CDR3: TGTGCCATCAGTGAGTCAAGGCGGAAAACAGATACGCAGTATTTT. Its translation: CAISESRRKTDTQYF.